A selection of T cell receptor beta chains follows, all from one sample in a study of T cell responses to AZD1222 COVID-19 vaccine. Sequencing was performed with immunoSEQ multiplex PCR; in TCRdb, only in-frame clones are kept and a portion is missing. Of approximately 170,000 clones in the sample, approximately 86% were seen once. The specimen comprised peripheral blood, sampled 28 days after the second AZD1222 dose. The receptor set was obtained from an adult who received the AZD1222 COVID-19 vaccine. Both conserved end residues are part of each CDR3. D genes are given only for firm matches. For some rows the clone size is stated as once, few or many, or as a class when expanded; others skip it.

clone_size d_call j_call v_call cdr3_nt cdr3_aa
. . TRBJ1-6 TRBV19 TGTGCCAGTAGTATACCGGGCCCCCTTCTCCACTTT CASSIPGPLLHF
. . TRBJ1-5 TRBV5-1 TGCGCCAGCAGCTTGGGGGCACACCAGGATCAGCCCCAGCATTTT CASSLGAHQDQPQHF
few . TRBJ1-3 TRBV9 TGTGCCAGCAGCTTAGGTAGGAAAGAACAGAACACCATATATTTT CASSLGRKEQNTIYF
. . TRBJ1-1 TRBV14 TGTGCCAGCAGCCAGACAGGCTACGAAGCTTTCTTT CASSQTGYEAFF
. . TRBJ1-5 TRBV3-1/TRBV3-2 TGTGCCAGCAGCCAAGAAGGGAATCAGCCCCAGCATTTT CASSQEGNQPQHF
. TRBD1 TRBJ2-2 TRBV19 TGTGCCACCAAGGGACAGGGAATAACCGGGGAGCTGTTTTTT CATKGQGITGELFF
few TRBD1 TRBJ1-5 TRBV19 TGTGCCAGTAGAGACAGGGAGGGCAATCAGCCCCAGCATTTT CASRDREGNQPQHF
. . TRBJ2-3 TRBV7-2 TGTGCCAGCAGCTTAAGGTTGCCCGGGGGAGATACGCAGTATTTT CASSLRLPGGDTQYF
few . TRBJ2-7 TRBV6-5 TGTGCCAGCGGACGGTGGAGCTCCTACGAGCAGTACTTC CASGRWSSYEQYF
. . TRBJ2-7 TRBV9 TGTGCCAGCAGCGGACGGGGATATGGCGGCGAGCAGTACTTC CASSGRGYGGEQYF
. TRBD2 TRBJ2-1 TRBV7-2 TGTGCCAGCAGCTCGGGACTAGCGGGTATCTTGAGCTCCTACAATGAGCAGTTCTTC CASSSGLAGILSSYNEQFF
. TRBD1 TRBJ1-3 TRBV29-1 TGCAGCGCCACCCAACTAGGGACAGGGCTCAACACCATATATTTT CSATQLGTGLNTIYF
. TRBD1 TRBJ2-3 TRBV7-3 TGTGCCAGCAGCCCGGGGACAGGGGGCGCCGGTATAGATACGCAGTATTTT CASSPGTGGAGIDTQYF
. . TRBJ2-3 TRBV4-1 TGCGCCAGCAGCCAAGACGGGACGGGCACAGATACGCAGTATTTT CASSQDGTGTDTQYF
. . TRBJ2-2 TRBV10-3 TGTGCCATCAGTGAATTACAGGGTAATGTCGGGGAGCTGTTTTTT CAISELQGNVGELFF
. TRBD1 TRBJ2-1 TRBV2 TGTGCCAGCAGAGCCGGGACAGGGTATTTGAATGAGCAGTTCTTC CASRAGTGYLNEQFF
. TRBD2 TRBJ2-1 TRBV3-1/TRBV3-2 TGTGCCAGCAGCCAACGAGCGGGGGGGCATAATGAGCAGTTCTTC CASSQRAGGHNEQFF
. . TRBJ2-5 TRBV15 TGTGCCACCAGCAGAGATAGACGGCGAGAAGAGACCCAGTACTTC CATSRDRRREETQYF
. . TRBJ2-2 TRBV4-1 TGCGCCAGCAGCCAACCCCCGGGACCCGGGGAGCTGTTTTTT CASSQPPGPGELFF
. . TRBJ1-2 TRBV19 TGTGCCAGTAGTAGGGACACCTTTAACTATGGCTACACCTTC CASSRDTFNYGYTF
. . TRBJ2-7 TRBV27 TGTGCCAGCAGTTTAGGGGCAGGCGCCTACGAGCAGTACTTC CASSLGAGAYEQYF
once . TRBJ2-7 TRBV29-1 TGCAGCGTTGATAGCGGGACAGGGTACGAGCAGTACTTC CSVDSGTGYEQYF
. . TRBJ2-1 TRBV5-1 TGCGCCAGCAGCTTTGTTGAGGGGGGTGAGCAGTTCTTC CASSFVEGGEQFF
once . TRBJ2-3 TRBV24-1 TGTGCCACCAGTGATCCCCGGGACTCCCGCACAGATACGCAGTATTTT CATSDPRDSRTDTQYF
. TRBD1 TRBJ1-2 TRBV27 TGTGCCAGCAGTTTAGGGACAGCTAACTATGGCTACACCTTC CASSLGTANYGYTF
. TRBD1 TRBJ1-6 TRBV7-2 TGTGCCAGCAGCTATCCGGGACAGGGCCTCCTGGGTTCACCCCTCCACTTT CASSYPGQGLLGSPLHF
. TRBD2 TRBJ2-3 TRBV7-2 TGTGCCAGCAGCCCGACTAGCGGGGGTTCTAGCACAGATACGCAGTATTTT CASSPTSGGSSTDTQYF
once . TRBJ2-4 TRBV3-1/TRBV3-2 TGTGCCAGCAGCCAGGGGGGATTACCCCCCACCTCCAAAAACATTCAGTACTTC CASSQGGLPPTSKNIQYF
. TRBD2 TRBJ2-3 TRBV9 TGTGCCAGCAGCCTCCGGGGTCTAGCGGGGGGGCTAATGAGAGATACGCAGTATTTT CASSLRGLAGGLMRDTQYF
. . TRBJ2-3 TRBV11-2 TGTGCCAGCAAAATGGCAGGCGCCCTGAATACGCAGTATTTT CASKMAGALNTQYF
. . TRBJ1-1 TRBV25-1 TGTGCCAGCAGTGCGAAAAGAGGCACTGAAGCTTTCTTT CASSAKRGTEAFF
. . TRBJ2-3 TRBV6-1 TGTGCCAGCAGGGAAGCTAGTGACACGCAGTATTTT CASREASDTQYF
once TRBD2 TRBJ2-1 TRBV3-1/TRBV3-2 TGTGCCAGCAGCCCGCCGGGACTAGCCAATGAGCAGTTCTTC CASSPPGLANEQFF
. TRBD2 TRBJ2-3 TRBV6-1 TGTGCCAGCAGTGAATGGGGTAGCGGGGGCCCAGATACGCAGTATTTT CASSEWGSGGPDTQYF
once TRBD1 TRBJ1-4 TRBV11-1 TGTGCCAGCAGCTCAAGGGACAGGATGAATGAAAAACTGTTTTTT CASSSRDRMNEKLFF
. TRBD1 TRBJ2-2 TRBV5-6 TGTGCCAGCAGCCCCTCGGGCAGGGGGACCACCGGGGAGCTGTTTTTT CASSPSGRGTTGELFF
. TRBD2 TRBJ2-5 TRBV13 TGTGCCAGCAGCCCAAATCGGGGGGGCCGAGAGACCCAGTACTTC CASSPNRGGRETQYF
. . TRBJ2-2 TRBV10-1 TGCGCCAGCAGTTCGGGGGCGGCCGGGGAGCTGTTTTTT CASSSGAAGELFF
. . TRBJ2-1 TRBV5-1 TGCGCCAGCAGCCCCTTAGGAGGTGAGCAGTTCTTC CASSPLGGEQFF
. TRBD1 TRBJ2-5 TRBV28 TGTGCCAGCAGTCACAGGGGAGAGACCCAGTACTTC CASSHRGETQYF
. TRBD1 TRBJ1-5 TRBV2 TGTGCCAGTAACAGGGGCGGGAATCAGCCCCAGCATTTT CASNRGGNQPQHF
few TRBD1 TRBJ1-1 TRBV5-1 TGCGCCAGCAGCTTGGCCGGGACAGAAGACGCGGCTTTCTTT CASSLAGTEDAAFF
. . TRBJ2-6 TRBV5-5 TGTGCCAGCAGCTTGGAGGGCTCTGGGGCCAACGTCCTGACTTTC CASSLEGSGANVLTF
few . TRBJ2-5 TRBV28 TGTGCCAGCAGTTCACTCGATGGACGGTCGGAGACCCAGTACTTC CASSSLDGRSETQYF
. . TRBJ1-3 TRBV6-2/TRBV6-3 TGTGCCAGCAGTTCCGGGACGTCTGGAAACACCATATATTTT CASSSGTSGNTIYF
. . TRBJ1-6 TRBV13 TGTGCCAGCAGCTTGAGAACAGGGAGAGGAGGGAATTCACCCCTCCACTTT CASSLRTGRGGNSPLHF
. TRBD1 TRBJ2-7 TRBV7-8 TGTGCCAGCAGCCTCTTCCCCAGGGGGACCTACGAGCAGTACTTC CASSLFPRGTYEQYF
. . TRBJ2-7 TRBV4-1 TGCGCCAGCAGCCAACTGATGGAGGCGTACGAGCAGTACTTC CASSQLMEAYEQYF
. TRBD1 TRBJ2-7 TRBV11-2 TGTGCCAGCAGCTTAAAATTTACAGGGGCCCTTTGGTACGAGCAGTACTTC CASSLKFTGALWYEQYF
. . TRBJ1-5 TRBV19 TGTGCCAGTAGTATCATCGTAAATCAGCCCCAGCATTTT CASSIIVNQPQHF
. . TRBJ2-2 TRBV4-3 TGCGCCAGCAGCCAAGAAGCGCTCTCGCGGGAGCTGTTTTTT CASSQEALSRELFF
few . TRBJ2-7 TRBV14 TGTGCCAGCAGCCTTCGGACTGTTTCTGGCGAGCAGTACTTC CASSLRTVSGEQYF
few . TRBJ2-3 TRBV3-1/TRBV3-2 TGTGCCAGCAGTCGACCGGGGACAGATACGCAGTATTTT CASSRPGTDTQYF
. . TRBJ2-7 TRBV10-1 TGCGCCAGCAGTCCGGGGAGGTACTACGAGCAGTACTTC CASSPGRYYEQYF
. . TRBJ2-6 TRBV28 TGTGCCAGCAGTTCCGTCCTTGGTTCTGGGGCCAACGTCCTGACTTTC CASSSVLGSGANVLTF